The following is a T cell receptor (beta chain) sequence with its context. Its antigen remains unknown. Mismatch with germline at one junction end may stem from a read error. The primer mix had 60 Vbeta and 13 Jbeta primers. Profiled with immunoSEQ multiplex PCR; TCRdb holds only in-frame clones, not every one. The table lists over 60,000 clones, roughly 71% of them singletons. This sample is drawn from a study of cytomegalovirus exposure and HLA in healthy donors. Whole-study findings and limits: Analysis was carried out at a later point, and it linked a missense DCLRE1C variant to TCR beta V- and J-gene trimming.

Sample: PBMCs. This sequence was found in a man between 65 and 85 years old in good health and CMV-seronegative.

Written as DNA, the CDR3 is TGTGCCAGCAGCTTAGCCCGTAACAGCGGGGAGCTGTTTTTT. Protein sequence: CASSLARNSGELFF. The chain is built from TRBV7-9 and TRBJ2-2; D unresolved. This CDR3 is 14 amino acids long. The V gene's germline CDR1 is SEHNR and CDR2 FQNEAQ (reference sequence).